This T cell receptor beta chain was sequenced for a study of naive and memory T cell subsets. CDR1 is MNHNY and CDR2 is SVGAGI in the germline V gene (reference sequence). Unmatched junction bases numbered 11, after V lost 6 bases and J lost 7 bases. The CDR3 runs to 16 residues. Both TRBC1 and TRBC2 were covered by a beta constant-region primer of two equimolar oligonucleotides. Nested alpha and beta constant-region primers with the SP2 primer drove four PCR rounds on ligated cDNA. A 12-nucleotide UMI and the SP2 primer were added to the cDNA 3' end by oligonucleotide ligation. TCRdb passed the UMI-ligation and nested PCR reads through MiXCR, listing each CDR3 protein once. The sample records 95,000 to 150,000 distinct CDR3 sequences, approximately 37% being singletons. Separate alpha and beta amplification began at the second PCR step. Four subsets defined by CD45RA and CD27 were sorted after CD3, CD4, CD8 and live/dead staining.

The receptor's source is a human donor in good health. The genes are TRBV6-6 and TRBJ2-2, with 10 bases that match TRBD1. The sample was central memory CD4+ T cells from blood. The CDR3 loop reads CASRRPGTGEDGELFF. The CDR3 coding sequence is TGTGCCAGCAGACGCCCCGGGACAGGGGAAGACGGGGAGCTGTTTTTT.